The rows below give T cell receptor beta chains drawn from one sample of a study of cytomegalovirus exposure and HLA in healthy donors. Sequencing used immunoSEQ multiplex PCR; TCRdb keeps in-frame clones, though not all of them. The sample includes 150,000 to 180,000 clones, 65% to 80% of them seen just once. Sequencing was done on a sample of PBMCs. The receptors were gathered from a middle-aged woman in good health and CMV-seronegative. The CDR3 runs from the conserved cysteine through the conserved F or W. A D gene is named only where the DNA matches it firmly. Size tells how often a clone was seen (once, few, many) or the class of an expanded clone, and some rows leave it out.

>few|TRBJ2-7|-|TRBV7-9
TGTGCCAGCAGCTTCAGCTCCTACGAGCAGTACTTC
CASSFSSYEQYF
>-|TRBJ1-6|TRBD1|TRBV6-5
TGTGCCAGCAGTTACGACAGGGATTCACCCCTCCACTTT
CASSYDRDSPLHF
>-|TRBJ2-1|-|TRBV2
TGTGCCAGCAGCCTAGCCGGCTCCTACAATGAGCAGTTCTTC
CASSLAGSYNEQFF
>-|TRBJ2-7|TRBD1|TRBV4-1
TGCGCCAGCAGCCAGGGGAGGGGACAGGGGGGCTACGAGCAGTACTTC
CASSQGRGQGGYEQYF
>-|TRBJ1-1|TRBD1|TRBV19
TGTGCCAGTAGAAAGTTCGGGACAGGATTGAACACTGAAGCTTTCTTT
CASRKFGTGLNTEAFF
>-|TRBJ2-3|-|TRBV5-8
TGTGCCAGCAGCTACCGACAGTTCACAGACAGCACAGATACGCAGTATTTT
CASSYRQFTDSTDTQYF
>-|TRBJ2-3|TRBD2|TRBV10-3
TGTGCCATCAGTGAGTCGACTAGCGGGAGAGATACGCAGTATTTT
CAISESTSGRDTQYF
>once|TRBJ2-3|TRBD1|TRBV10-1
TGCGCCAGCAGTGGGGACAGGGGTACGCAGTATTTT
CASSGDRGTQYF
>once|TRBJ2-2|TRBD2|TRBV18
TGTGCCAGCTCATGGGTCGGACTAGCGGGGGGACGCCTGAACACCGGGGAGCTGTTTTTT
CASSWVGLAGGRLNTGELFF
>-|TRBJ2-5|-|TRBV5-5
TGTGCCAGCAGCTTGTATCCGGAAGAGACCCAGTACTTC
CASSLYPEETQYF
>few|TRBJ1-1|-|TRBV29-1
TGCAGCGTTGAAGGAGCTCAGGGGAACACTGAAGCTTTCTTT
CSVEGAQGNTEAFF
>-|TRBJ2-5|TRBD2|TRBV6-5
TGTGCCAGCAGTAGAGAACAGGGCGGGGGGGCCCAGTACTTC
CASSREQGGGAQYF
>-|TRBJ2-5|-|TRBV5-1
TGCGCCAGCAGCTTGGGGGCAGGGACTGAAGAGACCCAGTACTTC
CASSLGAGTEETQYF
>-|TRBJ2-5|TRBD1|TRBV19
TGTGCCAGTAGTCTCGAAGGGGGCGCGGAGACCCAGTACTTC
CASSLEGGAETQYF
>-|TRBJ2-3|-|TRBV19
TGTGCCAGTAGTATAACGGGTGATACGCAGTATTTT
CASSITGDTQYF
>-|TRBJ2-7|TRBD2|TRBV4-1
TGCGCCAGCAGCCAAGACGTGGGGAGGGGTTCCTACGAGCAGTACTTC
CASSQDVGRGSYEQYF
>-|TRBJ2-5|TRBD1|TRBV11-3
TGTGCCAGCAGCCCGGTGGGGGACAGGGTGGAGACCCAGTACTTC
CASSPVGDRVETQYF
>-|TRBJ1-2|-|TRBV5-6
TGTGCCAGCAGTTTCCGGACAGTAGTCTATGGCTACACCTTC
CASSFRTVVYGYTF
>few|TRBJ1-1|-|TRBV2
TGTGCCAGCAGTGAACAGGGGAAGGACACTGAAGCTTTCTTT
CASSEQGKDTEAFF
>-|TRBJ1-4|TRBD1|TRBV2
TGTGCCAGCAGTGAGGGGTCGACAGGGCATAATGAAAAACTGTTTTTT
CASSEGSTGHNEKLFF
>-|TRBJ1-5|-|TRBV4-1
TGCGCCAGCAGCCAAGGAGGGGGAGTTAGCAATCAGCCCCAGCATTTT
CASSQGGGVSNQPQHF
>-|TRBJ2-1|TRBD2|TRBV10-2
TGCGCCACCGCAGAACTAGCGGGCCGCCTAATGAGCTCCTACAATGAGCAGTTCTTC
CATAELAGRLMSSYNEQFF
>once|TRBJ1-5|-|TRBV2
TGTGCCAGCACTACGTCAGGGAAGCCCCAGCATTTT
CASTTSGKPQHF
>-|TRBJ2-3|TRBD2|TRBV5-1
TGCGCCAGCAGCTTGGCTTTGCGGGGGAGCACAGATACGCAGTATTTT
CASSLALRGSTDTQYF
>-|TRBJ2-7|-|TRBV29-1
TGCAGCGCCATGAGGGCAGTGAGCTCCTACGAGCAGTACTTC
CSAMRAVSSYEQYF
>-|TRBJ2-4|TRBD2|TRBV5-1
TGCGCCAGCAGCTTGGCCGCGACTAGCGGGAGTGGTTACATTCAGTACTTC
CASSLAATSGSGYIQYF
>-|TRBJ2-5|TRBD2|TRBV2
TGTGCCAGCACCGTGTTCGGGAGGGACGAGACCCAGTACTTC
CASTVFGRDETQYF
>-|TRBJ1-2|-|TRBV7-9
TGTGCCAGCAGCTTTATTACAAACTATGGCTACACCTTC
CASSFITNYGYTF